This T cell receptor beta chain was obtained from a study of shared clonotypes between healthy human individuals. TCRdb's copy holds only in-frame clones and misses some; the assay was immunoSEQ multiplex PCR. The sample has 950,000 to 1,100,000 clones, approximately 76% seen once. Germline CDR1 reads GTSNPN; CDR2 reads SVGIG (reference sequence). Between the trimmed V and J ends, which lost 0 bases and 4 bases, there was a span of 9 bases. The CDR3 spans 13 residues. The TCR originated in a man aged 18 to 29 in good health. The chain links TRBV30 to TRBJ2-5; no clear D gene. The specimen was memory CD4+ T cells sorted from blood. Noted subset: CD45RA-negative fraction. CDR3 coding DNA: TGTGCCTGGAGTGTGGGGATGGGAGAGACCCAGTACTTC. It encodes CAWSVGMGETQYF.